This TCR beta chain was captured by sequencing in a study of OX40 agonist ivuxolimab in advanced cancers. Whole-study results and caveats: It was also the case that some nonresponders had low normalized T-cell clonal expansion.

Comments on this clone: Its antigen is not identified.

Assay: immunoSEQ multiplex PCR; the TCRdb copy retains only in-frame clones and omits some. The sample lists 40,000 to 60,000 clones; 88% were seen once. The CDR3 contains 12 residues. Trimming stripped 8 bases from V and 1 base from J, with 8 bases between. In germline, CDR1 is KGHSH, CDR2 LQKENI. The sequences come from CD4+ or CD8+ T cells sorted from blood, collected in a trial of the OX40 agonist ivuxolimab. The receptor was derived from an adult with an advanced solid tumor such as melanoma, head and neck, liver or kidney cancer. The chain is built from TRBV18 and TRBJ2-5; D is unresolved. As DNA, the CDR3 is TGTGCCAGCGCAAGATTCCAAGAGACCCAGTACTTC. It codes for CASARFQETQYF.